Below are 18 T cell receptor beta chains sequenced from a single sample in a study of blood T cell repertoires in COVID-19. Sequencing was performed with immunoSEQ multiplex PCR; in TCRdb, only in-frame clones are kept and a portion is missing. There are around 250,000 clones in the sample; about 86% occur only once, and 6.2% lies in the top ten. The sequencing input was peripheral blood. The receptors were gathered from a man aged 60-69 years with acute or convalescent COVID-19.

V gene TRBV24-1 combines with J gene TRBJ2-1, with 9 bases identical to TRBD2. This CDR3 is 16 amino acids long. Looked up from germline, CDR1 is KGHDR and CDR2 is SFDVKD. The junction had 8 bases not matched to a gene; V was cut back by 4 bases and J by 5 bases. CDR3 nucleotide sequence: TGTGCCACCAGTGACCAGAGCGGGAGGTTCAACAATGAGCAGTTCTTC. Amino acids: CATSDQSGRFNNEQFF.

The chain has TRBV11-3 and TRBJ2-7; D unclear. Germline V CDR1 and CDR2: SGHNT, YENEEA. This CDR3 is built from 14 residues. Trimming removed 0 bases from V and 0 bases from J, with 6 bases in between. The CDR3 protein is CASSLDFSSYEQYF. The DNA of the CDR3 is TGTGCCAGCAGCTTAGATTTCAGCTCCTACGAGCAGTACTTC.

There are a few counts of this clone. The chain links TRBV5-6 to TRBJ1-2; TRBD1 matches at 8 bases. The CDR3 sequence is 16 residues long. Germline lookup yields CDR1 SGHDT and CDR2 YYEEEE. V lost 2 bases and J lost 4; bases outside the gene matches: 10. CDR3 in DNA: TGTGCCAGCAGCTTAATCGGGACAGGTCTTAGCTATGGCTACACCTTC. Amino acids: CASSLIGTGLSYGYTF.

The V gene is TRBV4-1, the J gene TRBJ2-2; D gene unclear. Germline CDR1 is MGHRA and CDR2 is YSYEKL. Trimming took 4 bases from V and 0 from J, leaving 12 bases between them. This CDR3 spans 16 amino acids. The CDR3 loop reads CASSPTETANTGELFF. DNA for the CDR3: TGCGCCAGCAGCCCCACAGAGACCGCGAACACCGGGGAGCTGTTTTTT.

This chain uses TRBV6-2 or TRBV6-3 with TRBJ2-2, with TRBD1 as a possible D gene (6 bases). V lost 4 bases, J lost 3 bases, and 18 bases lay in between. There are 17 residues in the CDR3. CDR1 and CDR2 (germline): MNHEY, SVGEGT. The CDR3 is CASSSFPIAGDTGELFF. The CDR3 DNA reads TGTGCCAGCAGTTCTTTTCCGATCGCAGGGGACACCGGGGAGCTGTTTTTT.

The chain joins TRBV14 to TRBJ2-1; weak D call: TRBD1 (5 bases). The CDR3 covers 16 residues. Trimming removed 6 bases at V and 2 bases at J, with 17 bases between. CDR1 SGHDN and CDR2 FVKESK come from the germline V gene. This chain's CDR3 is CASRPVGVGAYNEQFF. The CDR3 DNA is TGTGCCAGCAGACCCGTAGGGGTCGGAGCCTACAATGAGCAGTTCTTC.

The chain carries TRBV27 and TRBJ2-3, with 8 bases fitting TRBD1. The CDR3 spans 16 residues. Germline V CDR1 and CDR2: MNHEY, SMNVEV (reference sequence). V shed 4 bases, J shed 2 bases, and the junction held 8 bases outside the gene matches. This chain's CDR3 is CASSSGTGPLTDTQYF. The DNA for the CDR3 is TGTGCCAGCAGTTCCGGGACAGGTCCACTCACAGATACGCAGTATTTT.

The CDR3 nucleotides are TGTGCCAGCAGCGATATCCCCGGGACAGGGGTGGGCAATGAGCAGTTCTTC. Its protein product is CASSDIPGTGVGNEQFF. V is TRBV2 and J is TRBJ2-1, with 10 bases lining up with TRBD1. CDR1 is SNHLY and CDR2 is FYNNEI in the germline V gene. The trim removed 6 bases at V and 6 bases at J, leaving 14 bases unmatched. The CDR3 extends over 17 amino acids.

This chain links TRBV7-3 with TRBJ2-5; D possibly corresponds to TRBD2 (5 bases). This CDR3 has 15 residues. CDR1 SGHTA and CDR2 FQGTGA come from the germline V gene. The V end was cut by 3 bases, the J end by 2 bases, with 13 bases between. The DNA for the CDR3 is TGTGCCAGCAGCTTGGATCGAGGGAAACAAGAGACCCAGTACTTC. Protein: CASSLDRGKQETQYF.

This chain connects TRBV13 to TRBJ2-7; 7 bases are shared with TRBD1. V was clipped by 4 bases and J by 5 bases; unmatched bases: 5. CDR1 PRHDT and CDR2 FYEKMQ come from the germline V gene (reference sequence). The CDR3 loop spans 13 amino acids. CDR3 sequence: CASSYDRDDEQYF. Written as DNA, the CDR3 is TGTGCCAGCAGCTACGACAGGGATGACGAGCAGTACTTC.

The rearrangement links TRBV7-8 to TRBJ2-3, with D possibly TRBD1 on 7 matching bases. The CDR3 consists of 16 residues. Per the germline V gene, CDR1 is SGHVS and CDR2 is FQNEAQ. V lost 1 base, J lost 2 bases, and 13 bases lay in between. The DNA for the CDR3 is TGTGCCAGCAGCTTAGTCCAGGGGGGTGACACAGATACGCAGTATTTT. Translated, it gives CASSLVQGGDTDTQYF.

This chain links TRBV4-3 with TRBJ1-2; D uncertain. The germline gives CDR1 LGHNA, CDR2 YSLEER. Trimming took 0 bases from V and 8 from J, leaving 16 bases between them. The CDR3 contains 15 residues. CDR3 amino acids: CASSQETRIFGGYTF. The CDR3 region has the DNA TGCGCCAGCAGCCAAGAAACTAGGATTTTCGGCGGCTACACCTTC.

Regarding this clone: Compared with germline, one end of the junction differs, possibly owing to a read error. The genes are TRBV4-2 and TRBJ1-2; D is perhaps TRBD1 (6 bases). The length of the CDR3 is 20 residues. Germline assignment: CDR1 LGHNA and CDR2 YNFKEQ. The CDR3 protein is CASRQGKGNGTPASNYGYTF. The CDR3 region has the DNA TGTGCCAGCAGACAAGGGAAAGGGAACGGGACACCAGCAAGTAACTATGGCTACACCTTC.

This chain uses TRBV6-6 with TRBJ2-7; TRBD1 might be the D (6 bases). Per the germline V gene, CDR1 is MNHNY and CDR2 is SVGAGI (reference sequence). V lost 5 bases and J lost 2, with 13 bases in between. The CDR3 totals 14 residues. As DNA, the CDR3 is TGTGCCAGCAGTACTCTGGACAGCCCCTACGAGCAGTACTTC. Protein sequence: CASSTLDSPYEQYF.

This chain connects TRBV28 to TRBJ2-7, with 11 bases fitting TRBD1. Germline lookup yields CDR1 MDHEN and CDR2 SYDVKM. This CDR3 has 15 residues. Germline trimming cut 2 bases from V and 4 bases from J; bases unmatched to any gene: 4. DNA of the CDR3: TGTGCCAGCAGTTTACCGGGACAGGGGGGTTACGAGCAGTACTTC. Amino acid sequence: CASSLPGQGGYEQYF.

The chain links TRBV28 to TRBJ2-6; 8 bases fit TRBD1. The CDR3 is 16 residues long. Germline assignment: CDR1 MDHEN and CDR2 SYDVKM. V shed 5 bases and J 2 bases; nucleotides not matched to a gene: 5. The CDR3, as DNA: TGTGCCAGCAGTACCCAGGGGGCGCCTGGGGCCAACGTCCTGACTTTC. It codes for CASSTQGAPGANVLTF.

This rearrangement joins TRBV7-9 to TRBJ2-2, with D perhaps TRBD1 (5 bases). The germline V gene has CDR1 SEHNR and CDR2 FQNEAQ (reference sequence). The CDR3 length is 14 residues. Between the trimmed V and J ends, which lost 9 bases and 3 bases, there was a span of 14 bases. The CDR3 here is CASRQGVDTGELFF. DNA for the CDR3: TGTGCCAGTCGCCAGGGTGTTGACACCGGGGAGCTGTTTTTT. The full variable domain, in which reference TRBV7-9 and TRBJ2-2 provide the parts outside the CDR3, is DTGVSQNPRHKITKRGQNVTFRCDPISEHNRLYWYRQTLGQGPEFLTYFQNEAQLEKSRLLSDRFSAERPKGSFSTLEIQRTEQGDSAMYLCASRQGVDTGELFFGEGSRLTVL.

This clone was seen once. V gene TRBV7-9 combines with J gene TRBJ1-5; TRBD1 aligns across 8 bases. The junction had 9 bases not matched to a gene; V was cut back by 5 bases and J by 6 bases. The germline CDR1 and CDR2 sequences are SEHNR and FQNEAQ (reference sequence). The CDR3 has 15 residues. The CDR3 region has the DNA TGTGCCAGCAGCACGGACAGGGTAGACCCTCAGCCCCAGCATTTT. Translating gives CASSTDRVDPQPQHF.